What follows are 10 T cell receptor beta chains derived from one specimen sequenced in a study of chemoradiotherapy in HPV16-positive cancers. Sequencing used immunoSEQ multiplex PCR; TCRdb keeps in-frame clones, though not all of them. The data show roughly 21,000 clones, with around 87% seen just once and about 2.4% held by the top ten. Specimen: blood, collected from a patient who underwent chemoradiotherapy. These receptors originate from a human donor with HPV-associated anogenital cancer.

The chain has TRBV6-5 and TRBJ2-5; D gene uncertain. V was cut by 9 bases and J by 7 bases, with 12 bases left in between. This CDR3 region has 11 residues. The germline CDR1 and CDR2 sequences are MNHEY and SVGAGI. The chain's CDR3 is CASGRLGTQYF. CDR3 bases: TGTGCCAGTGGACGACTTGGGACCCAGTACTTC.

The V and J genes are TRBV12-5 and TRBJ1-1; 12 bases line up with TRBD1. V lost 2 bases, J lost 8 bases, and 6 bases stayed unmatched. Per germline, CDR1 LGHNT and CDR2 FRNRAP. The length of the CDR3 is 15 residues. CDR3 nucleotides: TGTGCTAGTGGTTTGATGCACGGGACAGGGGGCGAAGCTTTCTTT. It yields the protein CASGLMHGTGGEAFF.

This chain joins TRBV7-2 and TRBJ2-3; no clear D gene. Deletions cut 5 bases from V and 4 bases from J, with 13 bases between. Germline V gene data show CDR1 as SGHTA and CDR2 as FQGNSA. The CDR3 runs to 14 residues. As DNA, the CDR3 is TGTGCCAGCAGCCCAAATGCGGCGGCAGATACGCAGTATTTT. This codes for CASSPNAAADTQYF.

This clone was observed a few times. CDR3 DNA sequence: TGTGCCAGCAGTTACTCGGGGGCCAGGGGCTCCTACGAGCAGTACTTC. As protein: CASSYSGARGSYEQYF. The chain carries TRBV6-5 and TRBJ2-7; D possibly corresponds to TRBD1 (6 bases). Germline CDR1 MNHEY, CDR2 SVGAGI. The V gene lost 0 bases and the J gene lost 0 bases, with 12 bases spanning the gap. The CDR3 contains 16 residues.

The V gene is TRBV5-8, the J gene TRBJ1-5; D gene ambiguous. V lost 1 base and J 6 bases, leaving 2 bases between the germline ends. The germline V gene has CDR1 SGHTS and CDR2 YDEGEE. This CDR3 has 11 amino acids. DNA of the CDR3: TGTGCCAGCAGCTTGAGTCAGCCCCAGCATTTT. This sequence encodes CASSLSQPQHF.

J is TRBJ1-2 and V is TRBV7-8; no firm D call. CDR3 size: 15 residues. Germline V gene lookup returns CDR1 SGHVS and CDR2 FQNEAQ. The germline V and J ends were trimmed by 4 bases and 0 bases, with 12 bases remaining between them. CDR3 in amino acids: CASSSQASANYGYTF. The CDR3 nucleotides are TGTGCCAGCAGCTCTCAGGCATCCGCTAACTATGGCTACACCTTC.

This clone appeared a single time. The chain couples TRBV7-2 to TRBJ2-7; 7 bases are a match to TRBD1. Germline trimming cut 5 bases from V and 1 base from J; bases unmatched to any gene: 2. Germline CDR1 SGHTA, CDR2 FQGNSA. The CDR3 is made up of 13 amino acids. In nucleotides, the CDR3 is TGTGCCAGCAGCAGACAGGGTTCCTACGAGCAGTACTTC. As protein: CASSRQGSYEQYF.

The gene calls are TRBV28 and TRBJ2-1; TRBD2 aligns across 13 bases. The CDR3 is 14 residues long. Per germline, CDR1 MDHEN and CDR2 SYDVKM. Trimming cost V 6 bases and J 8 bases; bases outside gene matches: 4. The CDR3 here is CASRTSGRFYEQFF. In nucleotides, the CDR3 is TGTGCCAGCAGGACTAGCGGGAGGTTTTATGAGCAGTTCTTC.

This chain uses TRBV27 with TRBJ2-3, with 8 positions matching TRBD2. The CDR3 runs to 17 residues. The junction had 10 bases not matched to a gene; V was cut back by 3 bases and J by 2 bases. Germline V gene lookup returns CDR1 MNHEY and CDR2 SMNVEV (reference sequence). This CDR3 is CASSFFGVAGITDTQYF. The CDR3 nucleotides read TGTGCCAGCAGTTTTTTCGGGGTAGCGGGGATCACAGATACGCAGTATTTT.

In DNA form, the CDR3 reads TGTGCCAGTAGTATATGGGGGAACTATGGCTACACCTTC. Amino acid sequence: CASSIWGNYGYTF. This chain joins TRBV19 and TRBJ1-2, with D perhaps TRBD1 (5 bases). Germline V lookup: CDR1 LNHDA, CDR2 SQIVND (reference sequence). The germline V and J ends were trimmed by 2 bases and 2 bases, with 6 bases remaining between them. The length of the CDR3 is 13 residues.